The subject of this entry is one T cell receptor beta chain. This sample is part of a study of blood T cell repertoires in COVID-19. About the research overall: Material from acute and convalescent COVID-19 was sourced from the United States, Italy and Spain.

All enrollees were roughly 18 to 89 years old and from 20 to 25 US areas. Clinical history reported by participants formed the basis on which cohorts were assigned. The CDR3 runs to 15 residues. Per the germline V gene, CDR1 is MNHEY and CDR2 is SVGAGI. Trimming pared 6 bases from V and 5 bases from J, leaving 19 bases between. As handled by the study authors: Counts of nucleated cells, estimated from reference gene primer amplification, were obtained. Sequencing used immunoSEQ multiplex PCR; TCRdb keeps in-frame clones, though not all of them. V and J calls and clone size come straight from that table; D and trimming were deduced from the DNA. The sample includes 300,000 to 400,000 clones, about 88% of them seen just once.

The sequenced material came from PBMCs or T cells enriched from blood (not recorded which). This clonotype originated in a woman aged 18-29 years who had recovered from COVID-19. This chain connects TRBV6-5 to TRBJ1-1; tentative D call: TRBD1 (5 bases). CDR3 sequence: CASSTGAGRVTEAFF. For the CDR3, the DNA is TGTGCCAGCAGCACCGGGGCAGGGAGGGTTACTGAAGCTTTCTTT.